The T cell receptor (beta chain) under discussion was sequenced for a study of T cell responses to AZD1222 COVID-19 vaccine. The method was immunoSEQ multiplex PCR; TCRdb's version includes in-frame clones alone and lacks a portion of them. The table includes 150,000 to 180,000 clones, less than 90% detected once. This TCR came from an adult in good health. Sample: peripheral blood, taken on day 0 of AZD1222 vaccination.

CDR3 sequence: CASSILADSSYEQYF. CDR3 nucleotide sequence: TGTGCCAGCAGCATACTAGCGGACAGCTCCTACGAGCAGTACTTC. The chain is built from TRBV5-5 and TRBJ2-7; TRBD2 matches at 8 bases. This CDR3 has 15 amino acids. The ends lost 4 bases at V and 0 bases at J; junction bases unmatched: 6. Per germline, CDR1 SGHKS and CDR2 YYEKEE (reference sequence).